This T cell receptor (beta chain) is from a study of T cell responses to AZD1222 COVID-19 vaccine. V was shortened by 4 bases and J by 6 bases, with 15 bases between the two germline ends. CDR1 and CDR2 (germline): MGHDK, SYGVNS. CDR3 length: 14 residues. Note on this clone: The target antigen is unknown.

Study results and limitations: The span of vaccine-associated CD4 TCRs extended across spike, with dominance at 160-218 and 743-854. AZD1222 recipients seropositive at baseline numbered only six or seven. Repertoires were obtained only post-peak T cell response. Spike-specific TCR breadth and depth grew following two AZD1222 doses.

The data were produced by immunoSEQ multiplex PCR, yet TCRdb's version contains in-frame clones alone and is incomplete. The top ten hold 6.5% to 8% of the sample, which has around 110,000 clones, about 90% seen once. This TCR was recovered from an adult in good health. This rearrangement joins TRBV25-1 to TRBJ2-5; maybe TRBD1 (5 bases). The specimen was peripheral blood, collected on day 0 of AZD1222 vaccination. The CDR3 region is CASSAHQGRQTQYF. In DNA, the CDR3 is TGTGCCAGCAGTGCTCATCAGGGCAGGCAGACCCAGTACTTC.